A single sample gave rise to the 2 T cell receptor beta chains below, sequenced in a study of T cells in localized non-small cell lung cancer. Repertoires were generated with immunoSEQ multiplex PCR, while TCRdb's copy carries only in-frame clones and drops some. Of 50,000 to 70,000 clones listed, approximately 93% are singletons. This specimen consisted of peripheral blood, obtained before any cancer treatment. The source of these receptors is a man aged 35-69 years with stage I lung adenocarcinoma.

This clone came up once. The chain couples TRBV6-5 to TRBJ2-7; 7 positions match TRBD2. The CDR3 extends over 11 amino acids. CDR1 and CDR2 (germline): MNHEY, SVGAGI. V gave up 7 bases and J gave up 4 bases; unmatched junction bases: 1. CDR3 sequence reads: CASTGRYEQYF. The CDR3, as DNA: TGTGCCAGCACCGGGAGGTACGAGCAGTACTTC.

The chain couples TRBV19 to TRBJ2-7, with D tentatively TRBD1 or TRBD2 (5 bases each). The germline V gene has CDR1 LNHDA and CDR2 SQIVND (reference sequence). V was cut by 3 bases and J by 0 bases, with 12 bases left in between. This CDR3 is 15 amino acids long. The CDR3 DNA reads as TGTGCCAGTAGTATGGGGGTCCGATTCTCCTACGAGCAGTACTTC. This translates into CASSMGVRFSYEQYF.